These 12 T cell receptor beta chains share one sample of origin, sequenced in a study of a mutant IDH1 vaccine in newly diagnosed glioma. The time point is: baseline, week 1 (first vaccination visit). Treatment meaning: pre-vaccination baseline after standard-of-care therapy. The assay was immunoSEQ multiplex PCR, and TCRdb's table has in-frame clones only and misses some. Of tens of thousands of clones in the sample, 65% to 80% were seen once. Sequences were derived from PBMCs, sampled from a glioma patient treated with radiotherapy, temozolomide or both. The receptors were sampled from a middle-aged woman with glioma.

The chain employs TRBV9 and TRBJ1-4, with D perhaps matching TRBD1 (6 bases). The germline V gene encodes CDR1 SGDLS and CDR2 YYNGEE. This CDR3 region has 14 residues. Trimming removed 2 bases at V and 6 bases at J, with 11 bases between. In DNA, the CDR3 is TGTGCCAGCAGCGTCGGCAGGGGCCATGAAAAACTGTTTTTT. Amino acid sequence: CASSVGRGHEKLFF. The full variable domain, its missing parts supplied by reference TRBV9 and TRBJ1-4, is DSGVTQTPKHLITATGQRVTLRCSPRSGDLSVYWYQQSLDQGLQFLIQYYNGEERAKGNILERFSAQQFPDLHSELNLSSLELGDSALYFCASSVGRGHEKLFFGSGTQLSVL.

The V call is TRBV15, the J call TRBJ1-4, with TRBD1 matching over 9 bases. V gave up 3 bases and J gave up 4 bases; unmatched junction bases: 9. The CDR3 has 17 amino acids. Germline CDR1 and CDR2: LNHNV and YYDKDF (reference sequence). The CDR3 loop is CATSRPRRDRVNEKLFF. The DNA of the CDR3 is TGTGCCACCAGCAGGCCTCGGAGGGACAGGGTTAATGAAAAACTGTTTTTT.

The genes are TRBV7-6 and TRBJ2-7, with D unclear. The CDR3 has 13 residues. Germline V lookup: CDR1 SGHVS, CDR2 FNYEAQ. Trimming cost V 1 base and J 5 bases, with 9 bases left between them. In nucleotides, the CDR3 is TGTGCCAGCAGCTTAGGGGGAAACAACGAGCAGTACTTC. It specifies CASSLGGNNEQYF.

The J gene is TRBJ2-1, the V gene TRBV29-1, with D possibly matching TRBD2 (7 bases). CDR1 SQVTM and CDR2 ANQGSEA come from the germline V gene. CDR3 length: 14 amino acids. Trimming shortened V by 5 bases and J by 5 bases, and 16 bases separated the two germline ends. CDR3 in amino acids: CSVSLRGADNEQFF. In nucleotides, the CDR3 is TGCAGCGTTTCACTACGGGGGGCCGACAATGAGCAGTTCTTC.

The CDR3 sequence is CASSLEPYNEQFF. The CDR3, as DNA: TGTGCCAGCAGCTTGGAGCCCTACAATGAGCAGTTCTTC. The V and J genes are TRBV5-5 and TRBJ2-1, with D hard to call. V was pared by 0 bases and J by 2 bases, with 3 bases between. The CDR3 has 13 amino acids. Germline CDR1 is SGHKS and CDR2 is YYEKEE (reference sequence).

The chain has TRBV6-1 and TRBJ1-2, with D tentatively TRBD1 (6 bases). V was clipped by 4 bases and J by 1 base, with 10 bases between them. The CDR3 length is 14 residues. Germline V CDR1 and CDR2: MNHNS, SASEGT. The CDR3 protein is CASSGLDSNYGYTF. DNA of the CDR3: TGTGCCAGCAGTGGCTTGGACAGTAACTATGGCTACACCTTC.

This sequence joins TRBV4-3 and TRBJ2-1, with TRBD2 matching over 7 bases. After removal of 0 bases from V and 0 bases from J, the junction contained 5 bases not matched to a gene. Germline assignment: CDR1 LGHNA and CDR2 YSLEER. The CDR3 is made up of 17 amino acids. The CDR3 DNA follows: TGCGCCAGCAGCCAAGAGGGGGGGAGGAGCTCCTACAATGAGCAGTTCTTC. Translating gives CASSQEGGRSSYNEQFF.

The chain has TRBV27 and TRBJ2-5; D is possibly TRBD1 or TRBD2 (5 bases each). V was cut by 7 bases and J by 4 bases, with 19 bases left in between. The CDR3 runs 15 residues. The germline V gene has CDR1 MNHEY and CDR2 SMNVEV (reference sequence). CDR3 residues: CASNLLPGPSETQYF. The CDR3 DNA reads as TGTGCCAGCAACCTTCTCCCGGGACCCTCAGAGACCCAGTACTTC.

The CDR3 region is CASSLPSGANVLTF. CDR3 in DNA: TGTGCCAGCAGCTTACCCTCTGGGGCCAACGTCCTGACTTTC. The gene calls are TRBV7-6 and TRBJ2-6; no clear D gene. Trimming removed 2 bases from V and 0 bases from J, with 2 bases in between. From germline, CDR1 is SGHVS and CDR2 FNYEAQ. The CDR3 is made up of 14 amino acids.

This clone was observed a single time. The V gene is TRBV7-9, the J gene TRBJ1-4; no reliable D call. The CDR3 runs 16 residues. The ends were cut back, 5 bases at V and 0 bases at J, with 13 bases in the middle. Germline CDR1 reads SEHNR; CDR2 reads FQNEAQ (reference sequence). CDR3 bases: TGTGCCAGCAGCCAAAACTTGGGGACAACTAATGAAAAACTGTTTTTT. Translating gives CASSQNLGTTNEKLFF.

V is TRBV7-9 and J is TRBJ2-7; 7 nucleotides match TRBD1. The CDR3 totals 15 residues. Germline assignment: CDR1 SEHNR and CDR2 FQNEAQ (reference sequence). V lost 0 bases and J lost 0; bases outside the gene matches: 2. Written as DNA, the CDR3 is TGTGCCAGCAGCTTAGCCCGGACAGGCTCCTACGAGCAGTACTTC. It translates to CASSLARTGSYEQYF.

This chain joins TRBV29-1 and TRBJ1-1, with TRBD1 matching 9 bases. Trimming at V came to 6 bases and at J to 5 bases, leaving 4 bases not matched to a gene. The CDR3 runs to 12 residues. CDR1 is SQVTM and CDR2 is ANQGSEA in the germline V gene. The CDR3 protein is CSVTGGRTEAFF. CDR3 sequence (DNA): TGCAGCGTGACAGGGGGACGGACTGAAGCTTTCTTT.